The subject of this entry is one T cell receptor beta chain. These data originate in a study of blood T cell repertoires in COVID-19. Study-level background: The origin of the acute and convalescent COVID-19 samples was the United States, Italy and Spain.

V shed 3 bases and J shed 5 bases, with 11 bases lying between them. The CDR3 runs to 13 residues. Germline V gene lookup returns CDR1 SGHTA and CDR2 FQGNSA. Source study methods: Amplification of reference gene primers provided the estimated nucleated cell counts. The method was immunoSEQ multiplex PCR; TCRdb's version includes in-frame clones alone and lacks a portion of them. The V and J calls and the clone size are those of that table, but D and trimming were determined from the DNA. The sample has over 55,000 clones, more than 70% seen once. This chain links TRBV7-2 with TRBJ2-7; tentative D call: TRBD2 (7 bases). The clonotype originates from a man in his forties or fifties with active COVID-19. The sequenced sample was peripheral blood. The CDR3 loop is CASSFWGGHEQYF. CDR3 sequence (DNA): TGTGCCAGCAGCTTTTGGGGGGGCCACGAGCAGTACTTC.